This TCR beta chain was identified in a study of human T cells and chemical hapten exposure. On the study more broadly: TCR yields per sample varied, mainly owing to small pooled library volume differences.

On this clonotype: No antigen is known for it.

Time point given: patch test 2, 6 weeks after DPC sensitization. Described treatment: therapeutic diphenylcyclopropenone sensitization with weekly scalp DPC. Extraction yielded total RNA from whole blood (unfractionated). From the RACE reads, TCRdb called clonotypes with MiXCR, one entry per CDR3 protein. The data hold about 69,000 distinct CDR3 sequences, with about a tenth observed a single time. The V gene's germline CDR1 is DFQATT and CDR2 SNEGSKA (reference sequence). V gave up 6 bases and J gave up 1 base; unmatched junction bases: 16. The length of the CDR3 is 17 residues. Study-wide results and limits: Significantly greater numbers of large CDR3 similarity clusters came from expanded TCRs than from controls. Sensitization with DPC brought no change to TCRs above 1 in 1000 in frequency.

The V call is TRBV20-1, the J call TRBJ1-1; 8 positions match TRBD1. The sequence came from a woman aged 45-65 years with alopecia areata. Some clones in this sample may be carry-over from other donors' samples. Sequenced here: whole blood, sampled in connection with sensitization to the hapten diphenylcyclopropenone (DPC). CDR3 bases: TGCAGTGCCATGGACCCGGGGACAGGAATAGGGAACACTGAAGCTTTCTTT. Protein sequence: CSAMDPGTGIGNTEAFF.